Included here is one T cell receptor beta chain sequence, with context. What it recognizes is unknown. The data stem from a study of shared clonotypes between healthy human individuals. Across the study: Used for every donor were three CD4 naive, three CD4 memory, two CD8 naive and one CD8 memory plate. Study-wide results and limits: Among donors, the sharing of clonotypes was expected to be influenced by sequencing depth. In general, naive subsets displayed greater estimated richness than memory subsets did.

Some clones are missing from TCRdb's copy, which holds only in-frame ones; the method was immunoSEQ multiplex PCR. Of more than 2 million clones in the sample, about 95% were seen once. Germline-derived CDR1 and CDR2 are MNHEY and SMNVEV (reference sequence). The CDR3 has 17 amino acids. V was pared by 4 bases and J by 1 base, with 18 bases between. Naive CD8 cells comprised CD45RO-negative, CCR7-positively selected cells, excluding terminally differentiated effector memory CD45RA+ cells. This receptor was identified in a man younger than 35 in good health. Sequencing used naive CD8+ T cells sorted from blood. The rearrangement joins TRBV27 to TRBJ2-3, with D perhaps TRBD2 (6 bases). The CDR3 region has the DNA TGTGCCAGCAGTTCCGCGGGACTCCCGGGCGGCACAGATACGCAGTATTTT. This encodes CASSSAGLPGGTDTQYF.